This TCR beta chain was captured by sequencing in a study of blood T cell repertoires in COVID-19. The wider study: The United States, Italy and Spain provided the acute and convalescent COVID-19 samples. Sample material is recorded as cDNA or gDNA derived from T cells, B-cell-depleted T cells, or PBMCs.

Seattle's enrolled individuals joined amid active infection and were then monitored longitudinally. Authors' methods: Reference gene primer amplification gave estimated nucleated cell counts. Here immunoSEQ multiplex PCR was the method, and the copy in TCRdb shows in-frame clones only, minus some. V and J calls and clone size are copied from that table; D and trimming were computed from the DNA. The sample shows about 150,000 clones, around 84% of them seen only once. Trimming pared 0 bases from V and 4 bases from J, leaving 12 bases between. CDR1 and CDR2 (germline): LGHDT, YNNKEL (reference sequence). The CDR3 runs to 15 residues.

The chain uses TRBV3-1 (or the pseudogene TRBV3-2) and TRBJ1-2; D gene unclear. Sample: peripheral blood. The sequence was obtained from a woman in her sixties with COVID-19, enrolled during active disease. The CDR3 DNA sequence: TGTGCCAGCAGCCAAGATAATAACAGAATCTATGGCTACACCTTC. This encodes CASSQDNNRIYGYTF.